This TCR beta chain originates from a study of T cell responses to AZD1222 COVID-19 vaccine listed by TCRdb under 2021. With respect to the entire study: TCR sequencing covered about 230 trial participants: 207 given two doses of AZD1222 and about 26 given two doses of MenACWY control vaccine. Trial participants were enrolled into age subgroups of 18-55, 56-69 and 70-plus years, which contained approximately 150, 28 and 58 TCR-sequenced participants, respectively. The investigation overall reported the following: Because no samples from the day 14 peak response were available, repertoires could be characterized only after the peak T cell response. A significant rise in spike-specific TCR breadth and depth was observed after two AZD1222 doses relative to day 0 and relative to MenACWY recipients. In the small 56-69-year group, the increase in depth fell short of significance, most likely because of low power. Reportedly, close to half of the unique spike-specific TCRs recognized epitopes lying outside the regions that are mutated in the B.1.351 and B.1.1.7 variants. Most participants were white British and females outnumbered males, and the authors suggested that clonal diversity may have been underestimated. CD4 TCRs associated with the vaccine covered the entire spike protein, and the dominant responses were in regions 160-218 and 743-854. Conclusions about previously exposed vaccinees are limited because only six or seven AZD1222 recipients were SARS-CoV-2 seropositive at baseline.

According to the study, the label for this sample's time point signals: about 28 days (+/-7) after the second vaccine dose. AZD1222 recipients with second doses at about 4 weeks or about 12 weeks were pooled, because spike-specific TCR depth and breadth did not differ between schedules. Vaccinee samples were obtained from the UK trials COV001 and COV002, which included a single-blind randomized controlled phase 2/3 trial of AZD1222 (ChAdOx1 nCoV-19) in healthy adults. Trial participant PBMC samples were collected at day 0 and day 28 after the second dose for TCRbeta chain sequencing. CDR1 and CDR2 are read off the germline V gene as MGHRA and YSYEKL. Taken from cysteine to phenylalanine, the CDR3 has 16 residues. The entry retains the CDR3 DNA only, 48 bases that are in frame from base 1. V lost 4 bases and J lost 4 bases, and the count of bases not matched to a germline gene is 9. The CDR3 regions of human TCRbeta chains were analyzed by immunosequencing. On the authors' methods: Repertoire TCRs were checked for matches against a reference library of SARS-CoV-2-specific TCRs that had been generated using the MIRA antigen-specificity platform. Breadth was defined as the fraction of unique TCRs that were SARS-CoV-2-associated. Depth was defined as the fraction of total T cells that were SARS-CoV-2-associated. Using the MIRA data, each spike-specific TCR was mapped to the spike region that the TCR reacts to and placed in a CD4 or CD8 class. Log10-transformed breadth and depth values were compared by one-way ANOVA with Sidak's multiple comparisons tests. TCRdb's version of the immuneACCESS table is confined to in-frame rearrangements and falls short of the full clone set. An unresolved V gene accounts for under half of the shortfall where checked; the remainder is of unknown origin. From that table come the V and J calls and clone size; the DNA was used to work out D and trimming. The sample table shows about 84,000 clones, and 75% to 90% are seen once. The ten top clones hold 9% to 13% of the sample.

Concerning this clone: Its antigen specificity is not known. Qualities for individual bases were not recorded, and no much larger clone is one base off.

Sample: peripheral blood, taken 28 days after the second AZD1222 dose. The chain employs TRBV4-1 and TRBJ1-4; 7 nucleotides in the junction match TRBD1. The origin of this receptor is an adult who received the AZD1222 COVID-19 vaccine. The nucleotide sequence reads TGCGCCAGCAGCCCTACTACAGGGGTCAGTAATGAAAAACTGTTTTTT. Translation gives CASSPTTGVSNEKLFF.